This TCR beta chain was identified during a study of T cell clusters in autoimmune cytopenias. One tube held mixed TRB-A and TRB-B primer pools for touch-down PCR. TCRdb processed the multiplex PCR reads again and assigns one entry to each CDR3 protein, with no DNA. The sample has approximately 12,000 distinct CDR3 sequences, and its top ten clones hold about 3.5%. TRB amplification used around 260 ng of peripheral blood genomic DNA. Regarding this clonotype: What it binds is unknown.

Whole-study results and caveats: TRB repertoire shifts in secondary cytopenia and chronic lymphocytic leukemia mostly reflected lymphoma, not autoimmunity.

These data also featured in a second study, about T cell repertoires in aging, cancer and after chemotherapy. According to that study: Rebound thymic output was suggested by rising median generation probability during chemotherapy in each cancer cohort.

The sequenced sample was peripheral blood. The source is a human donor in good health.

CDR3: CASSLRTSGVNTGELFF. This chain uses TRBV5-6 with TRBJ2-2; TCRdb's assignment of TRBD2 cannot be checked, as there is no DNA. Per the germline V gene, CDR1 is SGHDT and CDR2 is YYEEEE. The CDR3 runs 17 residues.